This T cell receptor (beta chain) was obtained from a study of blood T cell repertoires in COVID-19. Measured with immunoSEQ multiplex PCR; TCRdb has only the in-frame clones, and not every one. The sample shows over 350,000 clones, roughly nine tenths of them seen only once. V dropped 0 bases and J dropped 0 bases, with 12 bases sitting between them. Germline V gives CDR1 SGHTA, CDR2 FQGNSA. The CDR3 has 16 amino acids. Source material: PBMCs or T cells enriched from blood (not recorded which). This clonotype originated in a woman younger than 30 with acute COVID-19. The rearrangement links TRBV7-2 to TRBJ2-7; possible D gene TRBD2, 5 bases. CDR3 loop: CASSLASGGISYEQYF. The CDR3 DNA is TGTGCCAGCAGCTTAGCTAGTGGAGGAATCTCCTACGAGCAGTACTTC.